Listed here are 2 T cell receptor beta chains from one sample, sequenced in a study of shared clonotypes between healthy human individuals. Sequenced by immunoSEQ multiplex PCR; TCRdb stores in-frame clones only, minus some. The data hold roughly 2,500,000 clones, with approximately 93% observed a single time. The sequencing input was naive CD4+ T cells from PBMCs. Described subset: CD45RA+ positively selected. The receptors were sampled from a man between 18 and 29 years old in good health. Some clones in this sample may be carry-over from other donors' samples.

The V and J genes are TRBV28 and TRBJ2-1, with 11 nucleotides matching TRBD2. From germline, CDR1 is MDHEN and CDR2 SYDVKM. Losses at the gene ends were 6 bases for V and 9 bases for J; bases not matched to a gene: 4. The CDR3 contains 13 residues. The CDR3 sequence: CASRLAGDGEQFF. As DNA, the CDR3 is TGTGCCAGCAGACTAGCGGGAGACGGTGAGCAGTTCTTC.

The chain combines TRBV2 with TRBJ2-7, with D possibly being TRBD2 (6 bases). Trimming took off 7 bases at V and 0 bases at J, with 19 bases between the two ends. The germline V gene has CDR1 SNHLY and CDR2 FYNNEI. The CDR3 is made up of 16 amino acids. CDR3 coding DNA: TGTGCCAGCATAACTCCGTCGGCGGGAAGCTCCTACGAGCAGTACTTC. As protein: CASITPSAGSSYEQYF.